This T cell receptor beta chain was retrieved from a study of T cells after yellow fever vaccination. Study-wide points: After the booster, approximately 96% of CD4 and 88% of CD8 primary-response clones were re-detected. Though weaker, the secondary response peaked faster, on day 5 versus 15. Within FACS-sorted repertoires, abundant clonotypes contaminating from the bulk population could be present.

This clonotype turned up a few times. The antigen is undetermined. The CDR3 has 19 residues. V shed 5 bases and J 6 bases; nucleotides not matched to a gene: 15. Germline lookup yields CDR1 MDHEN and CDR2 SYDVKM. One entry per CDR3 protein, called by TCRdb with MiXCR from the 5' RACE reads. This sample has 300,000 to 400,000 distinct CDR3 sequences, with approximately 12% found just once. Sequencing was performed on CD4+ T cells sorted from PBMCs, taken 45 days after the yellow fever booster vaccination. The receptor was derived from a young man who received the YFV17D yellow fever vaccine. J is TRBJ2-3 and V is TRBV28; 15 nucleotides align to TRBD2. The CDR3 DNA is TGTGCCAGCAGTCCGCGTCCCGGGACTAGCGGGGGGCGGGTTGATACGCAGTATTTT. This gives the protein CASSPRPGTSGGRVDTQYF.